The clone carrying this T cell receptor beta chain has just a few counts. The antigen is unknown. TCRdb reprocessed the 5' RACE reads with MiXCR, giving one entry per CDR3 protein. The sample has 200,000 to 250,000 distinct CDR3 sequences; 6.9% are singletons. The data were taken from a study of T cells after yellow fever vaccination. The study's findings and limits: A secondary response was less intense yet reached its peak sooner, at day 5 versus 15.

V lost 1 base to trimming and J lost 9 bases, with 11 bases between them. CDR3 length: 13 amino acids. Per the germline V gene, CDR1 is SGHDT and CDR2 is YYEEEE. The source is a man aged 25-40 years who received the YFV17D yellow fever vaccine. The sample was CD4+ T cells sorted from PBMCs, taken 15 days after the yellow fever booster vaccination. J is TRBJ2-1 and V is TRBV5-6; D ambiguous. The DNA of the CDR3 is TGTGCCAGCAGCTTGTATCGCTGGGGTGAGCAGTTCTTC. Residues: CASSLYRWGEQFF.